Below, one T cell receptor beta chain is given with its context. This entry belongs to a study of T cells after yellow fever vaccination. With 2 bases removed from V and 3 bases from J, the gap between germline ends came to 18 bases. The CDR3 contains 17 residues. Per germline, CDR1 SGHTA and CDR2 FQGNSA. The TCR cDNA carried a universal primer site and UMIs from 5'RACE template switching. MiXCR, run by TCRdb on the 5' RACE reads, gives a single entry per CDR3 protein. The sample includes over 130,000 distinct CDR3 sequences, about 7.7% of them seen just once. The sample consisted of CD4+ T cells sorted from PBMCs, taken 5 days after the yellow fever booster vaccination. The chain employs TRBV7-2 and TRBJ2-3; a weak D match, TRBD2 (6 bases). The clonotype originates from a young man who received the YFV17D yellow fever vaccine. This chain's CDR3 is CTSSLIPAGFGTDTQYF. The CDR3 DNA reads TGTACCAGCAGCTTAATTCCGGCGGGATTTGGGACAGATACGCAGTATTTT.